Described below is a single T cell receptor (beta chain) sequence and its context. This clonotype came up many times. Its antigen target is currently unknown. No base quality information exists; no much larger clone differs at one position. This sample is part of a study of T cells in Graves' hyperthyroidism and ophthalmopathy (dated by TCRdb to the late 2010s). With respect to the entire study: A discovery cohort of approximately 97 patients, 43 with Graves' ophthalmopathy and approximately 60 with stable Graves' hyperthyroidism, was used to find distinguishing TCR V-J signatures. In more than 5 Graves' hyperthyroidism patients, the study also compared T-cell repertoires from thyroid tissue with T-cell repertoires from blood. After sampling, hyperthyroidism patients received methimazole starting at 30 mg daily, and ophthalmopathy patients received high-dose intravenous methylprednisolone. An independent validation cohort of about 19 hyperthyroidism patients and some 15 patients who later progressed to ophthalmopathy tested prospective prediction of ophthalmopathy. The paper describes TCR Vbeta CDR3 sequencing of 120 to 150 peripheral blood samples, made up of some 40 ophthalmopathy patients, 70 to 80 hyperthyroidism patients and some 17 progressor patients. The 90 to 100 discovery patients were randomly divided into training and test sets at a 7:3 ratio. Results the study describes overall, beyond this receptor: In validation, the model predicted progression to ophthalmopathy with approximately 69% sensitivity and about 72% specificity, a median of approximately 6.5 months before onset. Most expanded thyroid clonotypes (frequency above 0.001) were also detected in blood, a finding suggesting that blood repertoires may reflect thyroid immune responses. In cross-validation, a model built on a 13 V-J signature told ophthalmopathy apart from stable hyperthyroidism with less than 90% sensitivity and about 81% specificity, and in testing the same model reached 80%/75%. No statistical method was used to set the sample size in advance, and investigators knew the group allocation.

A distance of 10 bases separates the germline ends of V and J, which lose 6 bases and 4 bases respectively. CDR1 is given as SNHLY and CDR2 as FYNNEI, both from the germline V gene. The CDR3 runs 13 amino acids, cysteine and phenylalanine included. Solely the CDR3 DNA is kept, with 39 bases framed from the first base. The TCR beta CDR3 regions were amplified from the RNA transcripts. The first round of RT-PCR for the TCR CDR3 was performed with the HTBI primer set and the Qiagen OneStep RT-PCR kit. Libraries were constructed in a second round of multiplex PCR, after which size selection and purification were carried out. The libraries were sequenced on an Illumina HiSeq2000 using paired-end 100 bp reads. Turning to the authors' computational methods: SOAPnuke was used to process the raw data, with reads discarded if the reads contained adapters or uncalled bases, had a mean Phred below 15, or lacked an exact constant-primer or identifier match. High-quality paired reads were merged with COPE v1.2.5, and unique nucleotide sequences were defined as clonotypes. MiTCR v1.1 was used to align the clonotypes against IMGT TRBV, TRBD and TRBJ reference segments. The analysis included only V-J combinations with a frequency above 0.0001, which together covered 98% to 99.2% of the repertoires. The TCS score was defined as F50 (clonal expansion) divided by E x V (chaos), with BLOSUM62-based TCRdist calculated between CDR3 peptides within each V-J. Welch's t-statistics and random forest reduced roughly 500 V-J features to 10 to 15, which were used in a naive Bayes classifier (R e1071). TCRdb ran its own pipeline on the public reads, namely fastp trimming at Q25 and MiXCR clone calling, and kept in-frame beta chains. A single entry per CDR3 protein holds the most common genes and DNA from its merged rows. TCRdb's processing, not the study's, gives the V and J calls here. A total of a few hundred thousand distinct CDR3 sequences appear in this sample, 40% to 55% of them only once. 8% to 8.5% of the sample is taken by the ten largest.

Graves' hyperthyroidism was defined as stable when no progression to ophthalmopathy occurred over 18 months of follow-up. Hyperthyroidism patients were newly diagnosed, with disease duration under 2 months, and aged 18 to 65 years. Any patient with an uncontrolled infection, another autoimmune disease, pregnancy or lactation was excluded. Diagnoses relied on clinical symptoms, serum thyroxine and TRAb, thyroid ultrasound and orbital computed tomography. Total RNA was extracted using Trizol reagent, and RNA quality was assessed on an Agilent 2100 Bioanalyzer. This sequence originates from a woman under 30 with Graves' hyperthyroidism. Donor details come from another sample of the same person, matched by shared clones. Sequences were obtained from peripheral blood or thyroid tissue (not recorded which). This chain is built from TRBV2 and TRBJ1-5; a tentative D match to TRBD1 spans 6 bases. CDR3 reads: CASRPDRNQPQHF. The DNA sequence is as follows: TGTGCCAGCAGGCCAGACAGGAATCAGCCCCAGCATTTT.